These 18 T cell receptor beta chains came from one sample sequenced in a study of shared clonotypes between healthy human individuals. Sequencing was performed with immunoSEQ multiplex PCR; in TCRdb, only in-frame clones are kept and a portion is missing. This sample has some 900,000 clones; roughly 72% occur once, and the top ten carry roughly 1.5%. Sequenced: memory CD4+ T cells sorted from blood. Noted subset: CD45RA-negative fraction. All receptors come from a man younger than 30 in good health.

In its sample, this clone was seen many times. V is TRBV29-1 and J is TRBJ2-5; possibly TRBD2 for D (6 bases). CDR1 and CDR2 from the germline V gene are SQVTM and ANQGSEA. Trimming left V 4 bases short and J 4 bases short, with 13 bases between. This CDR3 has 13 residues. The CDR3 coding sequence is TGCAGCGTTGGGCAGGGAGGTGGAGAGACCCAGTACTTC. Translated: CSVGQGGGETQYF. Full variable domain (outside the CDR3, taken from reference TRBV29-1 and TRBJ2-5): SAVISQKPSRDICQRGTSLTIQCQVDSQVTMMFWYRQQPGQSLTLIATANQGSEATYESGFVIDKFPISRPNLTFSTLTVSNMSPEDSSIYLCSVGQGGGETQYFGPGTRLLVL.

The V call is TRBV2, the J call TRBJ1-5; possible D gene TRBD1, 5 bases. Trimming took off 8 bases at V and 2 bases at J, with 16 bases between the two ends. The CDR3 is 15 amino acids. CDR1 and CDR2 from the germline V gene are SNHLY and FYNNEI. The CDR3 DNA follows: TGTGCCAGCGCCCCTCGGGGGTCACGCAATCAGCCCCAGCATTTT. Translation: CASAPRGSRNQPQHF.

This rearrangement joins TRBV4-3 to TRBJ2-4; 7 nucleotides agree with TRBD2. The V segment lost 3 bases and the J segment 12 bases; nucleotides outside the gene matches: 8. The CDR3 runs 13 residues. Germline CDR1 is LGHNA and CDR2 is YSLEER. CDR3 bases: TGCGCCAGCAGCCATGGGAGGGAGAGTCGTCAGTACTTC. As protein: CASSHGRESRQYF.

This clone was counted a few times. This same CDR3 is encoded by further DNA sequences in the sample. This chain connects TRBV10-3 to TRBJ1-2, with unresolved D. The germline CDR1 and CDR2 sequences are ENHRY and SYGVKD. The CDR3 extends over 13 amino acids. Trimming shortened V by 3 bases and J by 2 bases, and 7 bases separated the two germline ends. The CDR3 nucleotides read TGTGCCATCAGTGAATCAGTCAACTATGGCTACACCTTC. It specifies CAISESVNYGYTF.

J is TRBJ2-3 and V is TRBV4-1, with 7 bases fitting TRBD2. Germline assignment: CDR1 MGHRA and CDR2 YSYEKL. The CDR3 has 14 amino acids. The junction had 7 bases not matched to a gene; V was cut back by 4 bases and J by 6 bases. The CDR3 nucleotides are TGCGCCAGCAGCCCCCTGGGAGGGGTTGATACGCAGTATTTT. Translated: CASSPLGGVDTQYF.

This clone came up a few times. This chain's CDR3 is CSVVPTGSYEQYF. DNA of the CDR3: TGCAGCGTTGTTCCTACAGGTTCCTACGAGCAGTACTTC. The rearrangement links TRBV29-1 to TRBJ2-7; D is perhaps TRBD1 (5 bases). Germline V lookup: CDR1 SQVTM, CDR2 ANQGSEA. Trimming pared 4 bases from V and 1 base from J, leaving 11 bases between. The CDR3 has 13 residues.

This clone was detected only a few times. DNA of the CDR3: TGTGCCAGCAGCTTAGATGCCCTCGCCACCAATGAGCAGTTCTTC. This gives the protein CASSLDALATNEQFF. The chain couples TRBV7-2 to TRBJ2-1; D is undetermined. Trimming pared 1 base from V and 6 bases from J, leaving 13 bases between. The length of the CDR3 is 15 residues. The germline gives CDR1 SGHTA, CDR2 FQGNSA. Full variable domain (missing parts from reference TRBV7-2 and TRBJ2-1): GAGVSQSPSNKVTEKGKDVELRCDPISGHTALYWYRQSLGQGLEFLIYFQGNSAPDKSGLPSDRFSAERTGGSVSTLTIQRTQQEDSAVYLCASSLDALATNEQFFGPGTRLTVL.

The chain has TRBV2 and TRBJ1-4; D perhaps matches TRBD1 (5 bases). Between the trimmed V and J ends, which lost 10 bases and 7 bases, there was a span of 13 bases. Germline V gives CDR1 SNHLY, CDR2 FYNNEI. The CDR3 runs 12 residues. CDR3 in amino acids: CAIGQGIEKLFF. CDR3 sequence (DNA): TGTGCCATCGGGCAGGGTATTGAAAAACTGTTTTTT.

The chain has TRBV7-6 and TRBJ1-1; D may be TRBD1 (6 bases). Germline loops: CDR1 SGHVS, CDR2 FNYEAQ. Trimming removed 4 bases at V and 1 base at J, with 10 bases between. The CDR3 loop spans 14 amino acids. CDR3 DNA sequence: TGTGCCAGCAGCTCTGGACAGACGAACACTGAAGCTTTCTTT. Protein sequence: CASSSGQTNTEAFF.

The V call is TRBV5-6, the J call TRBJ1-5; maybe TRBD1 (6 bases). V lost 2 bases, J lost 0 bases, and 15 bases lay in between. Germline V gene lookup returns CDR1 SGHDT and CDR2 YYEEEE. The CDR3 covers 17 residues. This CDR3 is CASSFGGAPYSNQPQHF. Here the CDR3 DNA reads TGTGCCAGCAGCTTTGGGGGCGCACCGTATAGCAATCAGCCCCAGCATTTT.

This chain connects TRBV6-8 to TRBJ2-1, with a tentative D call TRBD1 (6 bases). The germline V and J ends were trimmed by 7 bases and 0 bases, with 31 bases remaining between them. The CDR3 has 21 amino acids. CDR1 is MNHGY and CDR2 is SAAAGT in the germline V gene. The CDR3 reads CASTQVDPADRVVTSYNEQFF. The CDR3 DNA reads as TGTGCCAGCACCCAAGTGGATCCGGCGGACAGAGTGGTTACCTCCTACAATGAGCAGTTCTTC.

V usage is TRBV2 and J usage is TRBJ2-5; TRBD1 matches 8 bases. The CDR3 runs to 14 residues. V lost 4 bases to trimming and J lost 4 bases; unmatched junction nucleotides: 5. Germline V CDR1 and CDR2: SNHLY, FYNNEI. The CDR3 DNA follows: TGTGCCAGCAGTGTGGAGCAGGGGGCAGAGACCCAGTACTTC. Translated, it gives CASSVEQGAETQYF. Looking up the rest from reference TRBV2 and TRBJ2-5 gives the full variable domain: EPEVTQTPSHQVTQMGQEVILRCVPISNHLYFYWYRQILGQKVEFLVSFYNNEISEKSEIFDDQFSVERPDGSNFTLKIRSTKLEDSAMYFCASSVEQGAETQYFGPGTRLLVL.

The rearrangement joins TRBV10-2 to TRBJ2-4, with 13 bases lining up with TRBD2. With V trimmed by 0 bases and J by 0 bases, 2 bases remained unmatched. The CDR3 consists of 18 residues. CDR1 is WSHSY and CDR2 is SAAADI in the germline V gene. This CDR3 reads CASSESGLAGIAKNIQYF. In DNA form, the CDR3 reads TGCGCCAGCAGTGAGTCGGGACTAGCGGGGATAGCCAAAAACATTCAGTACTTC.

In DNA, the CDR3 is TGTGCCAGCAGTCGGGACAGAAAAGAAAAACTGTTTTTT. Residues: CASSRDRKEKLFF. The chain recombines TRBV5-6 with TRBJ1-4, with 7 bases fitting TRBD1. The CDR3 loop spans 13 amino acids. Germline CDR1 and CDR2: SGHDT and YYEEEE. Germline trimming cut 5 bases from V and 8 bases from J; bases unmatched to any gene: 6.

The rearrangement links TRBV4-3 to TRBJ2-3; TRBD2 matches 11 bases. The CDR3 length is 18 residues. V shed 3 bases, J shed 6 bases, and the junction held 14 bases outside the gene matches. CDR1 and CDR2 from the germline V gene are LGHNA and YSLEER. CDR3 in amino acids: CASSQMFTSGSRADTQYF. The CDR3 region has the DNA TGCGCCAGCAGCCAGATGTTTACTAGCGGGAGCCGGGCGGATACGCAGTATTTT.

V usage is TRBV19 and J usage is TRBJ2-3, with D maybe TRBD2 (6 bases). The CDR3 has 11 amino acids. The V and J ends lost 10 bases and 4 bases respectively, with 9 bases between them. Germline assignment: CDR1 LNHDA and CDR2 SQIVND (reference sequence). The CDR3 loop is CATSVADTQYF. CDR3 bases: TGTGCCACTAGCGTCGCAGATACGCAGTATTTT.

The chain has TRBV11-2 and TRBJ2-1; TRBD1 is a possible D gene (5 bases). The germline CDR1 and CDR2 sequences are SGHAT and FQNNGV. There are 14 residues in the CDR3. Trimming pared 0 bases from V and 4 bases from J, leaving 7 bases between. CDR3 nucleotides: TGTGCCAGCAGCTTAGACGGACAATACAATGAGCAGTTCTTC. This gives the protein CASSLDGQYNEQFF.

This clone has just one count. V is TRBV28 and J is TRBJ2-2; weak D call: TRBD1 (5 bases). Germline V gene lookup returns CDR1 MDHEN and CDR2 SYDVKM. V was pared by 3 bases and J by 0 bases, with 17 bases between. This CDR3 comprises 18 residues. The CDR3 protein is CASSLGIRTRTNTGELFF. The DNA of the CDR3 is TGTGCCAGCAGTTTGGGGATCAGGACAAGAACGAACACCGGGGAGCTGTTTTTT.